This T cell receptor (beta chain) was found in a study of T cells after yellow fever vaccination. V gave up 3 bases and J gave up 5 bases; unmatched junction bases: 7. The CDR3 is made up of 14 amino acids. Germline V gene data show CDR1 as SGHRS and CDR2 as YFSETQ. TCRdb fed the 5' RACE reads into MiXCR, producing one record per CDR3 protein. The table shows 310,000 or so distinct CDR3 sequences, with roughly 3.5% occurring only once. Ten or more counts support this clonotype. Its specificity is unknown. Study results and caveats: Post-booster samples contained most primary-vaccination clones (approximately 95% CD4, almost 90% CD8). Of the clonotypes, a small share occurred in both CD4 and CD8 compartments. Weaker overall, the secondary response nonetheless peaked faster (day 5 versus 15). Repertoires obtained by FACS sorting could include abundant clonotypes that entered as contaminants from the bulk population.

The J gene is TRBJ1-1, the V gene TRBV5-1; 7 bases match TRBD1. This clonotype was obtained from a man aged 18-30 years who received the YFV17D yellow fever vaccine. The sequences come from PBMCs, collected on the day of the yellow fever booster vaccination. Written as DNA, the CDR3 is TGCGCCAGCAGCTCCGACAGGGTATGGACTGAAGCTTTCTTT. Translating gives CASSSDRVWTEAFF.